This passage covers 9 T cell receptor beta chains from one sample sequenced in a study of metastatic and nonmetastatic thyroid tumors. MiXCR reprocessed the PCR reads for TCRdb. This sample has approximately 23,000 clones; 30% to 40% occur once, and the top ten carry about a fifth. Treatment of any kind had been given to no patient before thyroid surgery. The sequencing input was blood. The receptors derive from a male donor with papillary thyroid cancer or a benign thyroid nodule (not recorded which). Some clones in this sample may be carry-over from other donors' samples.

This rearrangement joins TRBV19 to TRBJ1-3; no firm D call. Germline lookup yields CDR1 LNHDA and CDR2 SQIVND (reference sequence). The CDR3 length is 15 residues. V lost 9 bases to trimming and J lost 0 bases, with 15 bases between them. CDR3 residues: CASRPGDFSGNTIYF. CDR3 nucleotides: TGTGCCAGCAGGCCCGGGGATTTCTCTGGAAACACCATATATTTT.

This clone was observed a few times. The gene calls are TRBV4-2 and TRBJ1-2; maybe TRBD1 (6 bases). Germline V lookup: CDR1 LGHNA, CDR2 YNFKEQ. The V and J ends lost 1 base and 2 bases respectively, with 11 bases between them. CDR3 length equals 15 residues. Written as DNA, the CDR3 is TGTGCCAGCAGCCAAGGGGGGCGGGGAAACTATGGCTACACCTTC. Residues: CASSQGGRGNYGYTF.

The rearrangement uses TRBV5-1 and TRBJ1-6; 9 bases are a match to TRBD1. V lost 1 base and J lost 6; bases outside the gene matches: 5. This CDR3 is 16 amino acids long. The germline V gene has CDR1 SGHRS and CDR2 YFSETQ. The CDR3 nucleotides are TGCGCCAGCAGCTTGTTAGTGGACAGGGGTAATTCACCCCTCCACTTT. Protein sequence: CASSLLVDRGNSPLHF.

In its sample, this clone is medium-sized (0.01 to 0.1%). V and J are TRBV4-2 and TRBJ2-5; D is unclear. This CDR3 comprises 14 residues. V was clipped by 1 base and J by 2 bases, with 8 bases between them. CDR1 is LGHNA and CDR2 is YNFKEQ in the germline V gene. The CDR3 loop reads CASSQVETQETQYF. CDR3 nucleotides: TGTGCCAGCAGCCAAGTAGAGACACAAGAGACCCAGTACTTC.

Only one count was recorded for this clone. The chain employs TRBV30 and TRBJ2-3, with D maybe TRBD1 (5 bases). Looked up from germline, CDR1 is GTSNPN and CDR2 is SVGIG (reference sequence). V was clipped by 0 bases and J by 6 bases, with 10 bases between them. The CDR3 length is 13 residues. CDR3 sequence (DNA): TGTGCCTGGAGTGTAGGGGTAGGCGATACGCAGTATTTT. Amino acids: CAWSVGVGDTQYF.

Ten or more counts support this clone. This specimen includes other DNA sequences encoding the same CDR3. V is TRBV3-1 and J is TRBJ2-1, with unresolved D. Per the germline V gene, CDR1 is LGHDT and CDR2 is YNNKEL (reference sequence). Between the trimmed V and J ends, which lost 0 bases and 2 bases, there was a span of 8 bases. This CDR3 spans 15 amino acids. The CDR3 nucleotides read TGTGCCAGCAGCCAAGAAGGTGGCCCCTACAATGAGCAGTTCTTC. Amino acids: CASSQEGGPYNEQFF.

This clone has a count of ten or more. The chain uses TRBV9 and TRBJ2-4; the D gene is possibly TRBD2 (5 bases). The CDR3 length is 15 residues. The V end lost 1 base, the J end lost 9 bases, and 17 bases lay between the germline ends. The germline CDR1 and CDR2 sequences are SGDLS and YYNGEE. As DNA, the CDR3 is TGTGCCAGCAGCGTAAACCAGGACTTAAGTAGCATTCAGTACTTC. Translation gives CASSVNQDLSSIQYF.

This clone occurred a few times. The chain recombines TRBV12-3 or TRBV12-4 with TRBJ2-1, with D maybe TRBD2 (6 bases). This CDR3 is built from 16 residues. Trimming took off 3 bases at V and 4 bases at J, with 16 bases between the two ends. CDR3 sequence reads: CASSFSGTFTYNEQFF. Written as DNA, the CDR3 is TGTGCCAGCAGTTTCTCAGGGACTTTTACATACAATGAGCAGTTCTTC.

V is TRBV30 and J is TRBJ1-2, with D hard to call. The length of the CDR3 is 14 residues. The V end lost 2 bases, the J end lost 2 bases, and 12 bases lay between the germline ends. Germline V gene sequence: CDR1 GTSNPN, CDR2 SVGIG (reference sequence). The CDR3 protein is CAWSTKTGNYGYTF. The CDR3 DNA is TGTGCCTGGAGTACTAAAACGGGAAACTATGGCTACACCTTC.